What follows is one TCR beta chain and its context. Its antigen is currently unknown. Cyclophosphamide on days +3 and +4 followed busulfan-fludarabine conditioning and a marrow graft. The method was immunoSEQ multiplex PCR; TCRdb's version includes in-frame clones alone and lacks a portion of them. This sample carries thousands of clones, about 71% of them seen once, and the ten largest clones take 34%. Looked up from germline, CDR1 is SEHNR and CDR2 is FQNEAQ (reference sequence). The CDR3 is made up of 14 amino acids. V was trimmed by 8 bases and J by 5 bases, leaving 15 bases between them. This sample is drawn from a study of T cells after posttransplantation cyclophosphamide. Study findings and constraints: TRB overlap between skin or GI tissue T cells and blood was limited. Recipient CMV seropositivity and CMV reactivation strongly tracked TRB clonality. Later blood repertoires were often dominated by clones from the donor CD8+ memory compartment.

The source material was PBMCs, sampled after allogeneic stem cell transplant with posttransplant cyclophosphamide. V and J are TRBV7-9 and TRBJ1-4; D is perhaps TRBD1 (5 bases). The TCR originated in a male patient aged 60 to 75 who received an allogeneic stem cell transplant from an unrelated donor, was CMV-positive, and had no GVHD. Part of the T cell pool may stem from the graft donor. CDR3 coding DNA: TGTGCCAGCGGTACCGACAGATCAAATGAAAAACTGTTTTTT. The encoded protein is CASGTDRSNEKLFF.